This T cell receptor beta chain originates from a study of beta chain features in type 1 diabetes. Study-wide context: Healthy donors resembled patients in age, gender and cell yields.

Sequencing targeted expressed TCRB transcripts, as all isolated RNA had been reverse transcribed. The table came from immunoSEQ multiplex PCR; TCRdb's copy has only in-frame clones and leaves some out. The sample shows under 250,000 clones, approximately 10% of them seen only once. On average, the one heparinised blood draw given by each donor was about 100 mL. With regard to this clone: Its antigen is undetermined.

General observations from the study: In patients and controls equally, PCR might favor templates that are shorter.

The specimen sequenced was central memory CD4+ T cells from blood. This TCR derives from a man between 18 and 29 years old in good health.

Written as DNA, the CDR3 is TGCGCCAGCAGCCCTCAACCCTCACAGGTCTACGAGCAGTACTTC. This translates into CASSPQPSQVYEQYF. The chain combines TRBV4-3 with TRBJ2-7; maybe TRBD1 (5 bases). The germline CDR1 and CDR2 sequences are LGHNA and YSLEER. CDR3 length: 15 residues. The germline V and J ends were trimmed by 4 bases and 3 bases, with 16 bases remaining between them.